The 21 T cell receptor beta chains below come from one sample, sequenced in a study of blood T cell repertoires in COVID-19. Only in-frame clones appear in the TCRdb table, and some are missing; sequencing was by immunoSEQ multiplex PCR. The sample holds a few hundred thousand clones, approximately 86% seen once. Material: peripheral blood. The source is a woman in her fifties or sixties with active or convalescent COVID-19.

This chain links TRBV5-4 with TRBJ2-5, with D uncertain. Germline CDR1 and CDR2: SGHNT and YYREEE (reference sequence). V was trimmed by 3 bases and J by 1 base, leaving 7 bases between them. The CDR3 has 13 amino acids. CDR3 sequence reads: CASSSYSQETQYF. The CDR3 coding sequence is TGTGCCAGCAGCTCCTACAGCCAAGAGACCCAGTACTTC.

The gene calls are TRBV15 and TRBJ2-1; 9 positions match TRBD2. The CDR3 is made up of 16 amino acids. The V gene end was trimmed by 0 bases and the J gene end by 7 bases; junction bases not matched to a gene: 7. The germline CDR1 and CDR2 sequences are LNHNV and YYDKDF (reference sequence). DNA of the CDR3: TGTGCCACCAGCAGAGACTCAGCGGGAGGCGGGAATGAGCAGTTCTTC. Protein: CATSRDSAGGGNEQFF.

In this sample, this clone turned up a few times. CDR3 in amino acids: CASSYSTGRTEAFF. CDR3 DNA: TGTGCCAGCAGTTACTCCACAGGGCGCACTGAAGCTTTCTTT. This rearrangement joins TRBV6-5 to TRBJ1-1; tentatively, D is TRBD1 (6 bases). The CDR3 loop spans 14 amino acids. The germline V gene encodes CDR1 MNHEY and CDR2 SVGAGI. The V and J ends lost 0 bases and 4 bases respectively, with 9 bases between them.

V is TRBV7-2 and J is TRBJ2-3; D perhaps matches TRBD1 (6 bases). Germline-derived CDR1 and CDR2 are SGHTA and FQGNSA. The CDR3 contains 16 residues. Trimming removed 6 bases at V and 2 bases at J, with 18 bases between. DNA for the CDR3: TGTGCCAGCAGGCTATTTTCGGGGACACCCACAGATACGCAGTATTTT. It is translated as CASRLFSGTPTDTQYF.

V is TRBV24-1 and J is TRBJ2-3, with D possibly matching TRBD2 (6 bases). Germline loops: CDR1 KGHDR, CDR2 SFDVKD. This CDR3 has 16 amino acids. The V end lost 3 bases, the J end lost 0 bases, and 12 bases lay between the germline ends. The CDR3 region is CATSDRGLKSTDTQYF. In DNA, the CDR3 is TGTGCCACCAGTGATCGGGGACTTAAAAGCACAGATACGCAGTATTTT.

The CDR3 sequence is CASSTQITGELFF. The CDR3 DNA follows: TGTGCCAGTAGTACCCAAATCACCGGGGAGCTGTTTTTT. The chain is built from TRBV19 and TRBJ2-2; D call uncertain. Germline V CDR1 and CDR2: LNHDA, SQIVND (reference sequence). This CDR3 contains 13 residues. With 4 bases removed from V and 4 bases from J, the gap between germline ends came to 7 bases.

The chain is built from TRBV28 and TRBJ1-4; 10 bases agree with TRBD1. This CDR3 has 15 residues. The V gene end was trimmed by 5 bases and the J gene end by 5 bases; junction bases not matched to a gene: 5. Per germline, CDR1 MDHEN and CDR2 SYDVKM. The CDR3 sequence is CASSLPTGGNEKLFF. In DNA, the CDR3 is TGTGCCAGCAGTCTCCCGACAGGGGGCAATGAAAAACTGTTTTTT.

V gene TRBV5-1 combines with J gene TRBJ2-5; 10 nucleotides align to TRBD2. The J segment lost 2 bases and the V segment lost 4 bases, leaving 5 bases of the junction unmatched. The CDR3 is 15 residues long. Germline V gene data show CDR1 as SGHRS and CDR2 as YFSETQ. The CDR3 loop reads CASSAAGGRQETQYF. CDR3 coding DNA: TGCGCCAGCAGCGCAGCGGGAGGGAGGCAAGAGACCCAGTACTTC.

This clone was detected a few times. V is TRBV5-1 and J is TRBJ2-2, with 13 bases aligning to TRBD2. CDR1 and CDR2 (germline): SGHRS, YFSETQ. The V segment lost 0 bases and the J segment 9 bases; nucleotides outside the gene matches: 8. This CDR3 contains 17 residues. CDR3 region: CASSLGQGTSGARELFF. DNA of the CDR3: TGCGCCAGCAGCTTGGGTCAAGGGACTAGCGGGGCCCGGGAGCTGTTTTTT.

CDR3 loop: CASSLSSAGVSYNEQFF. In nucleotides, the CDR3 is TGCGCCAGCAGCTTGTCGTCAGCGGGAGTGTCCTACAATGAGCAGTTCTTC. V gene TRBV5-1 combines with J gene TRBJ2-1, with 8 bases aligning to TRBD2. Per the germline V gene, CDR1 is SGHRS and CDR2 is YFSETQ. The CDR3 runs 17 residues. Trimming cost V 1 base and J 1 base; bases outside gene matches: 7. The full variable domain, completed using reference TRBV5-1 and TRBJ2-1, is KAGVTQTPRYLIKTRGQQVTLSCSPISGHRSVSWYQQTPGQGLQFLFEYFSETQRNKGNFPGRFSGRQFSNSRSEMNVSTLELGDSALYLCASSLSSAGVSYNEQFFGPGTRLTVL.

The chain couples TRBV7-8 to TRBJ2-3; D may be TRBD2 (6 bases). CDR1 is SGHVS, CDR2 FQNEAQ, per germline. There are 15 residues in the CDR3. V was trimmed by 1 base and J by 3 bases, leaving 11 bases between them. The CDR3 bases are TGTGCCAGCAGCTTAGACGGGAGTATAACAGATACGCAGTATTTT. Translating gives CASSLDGSITDTQYF.

This chain joins TRBV6-4 and TRBJ1-1; the match to TRBD1 covers 10 bases. Trimming removed 5 bases from V and 1 base from J; junction bases left unmatched: 4. The CDR3 has 15 amino acids. Germline CDR1 is MRHNA and CDR2 is SNTAGT. CDR3 sequence (DNA): TGTGCCAGCAGTCGGGACAGGGGATCGAACACTGAAGCTTTCTTT. Its protein is CASSRDRGSNTEAFF.

This clone was counted a single time. The genes are TRBV5-4 and TRBJ2-3; D is unclear. V was pared by 4 bases and J by 0 bases, with 15 bases between. The CDR3 covers 16 residues. CDR1 is SGHNT, CDR2 YYREEE, per germline (reference sequence). Here the CDR3 DNA reads TGTGCCAGCAGCCTCTTGCCCGGCGGTAGCACAGATACGCAGTATTTT. It encodes CASSLLPGGSTDTQYF.

CDR3 sequence: CASRGGTNEKLFF. The CDR3 bases are TGTGCCTCGAGAGGGGGCACTAATGAAAAACTGTTTTTT. The rearrangement uses TRBV28 and TRBJ1-4; 7 positions agree with TRBD1. J gave up 2 bases and V 11 bases, and 5 bases lay outside the gene matches. The CDR3 is 13 amino acids. Germline CDR1 MDHEN, CDR2 SYDVKM.

With regard to this clone: The sample holds other DNA sequences that translate to the same CDR3. The chain carries TRBV29-1 and TRBJ1-5; 8 nucleotides match TRBD1. Germline assignment: CDR1 SQVTM and CDR2 ANQGSEA. V gave up 6 bases and J gave up 2 bases; unmatched junction bases: 3. CDR3 size: 13 residues. The CDR3, as DNA: TGCAGCGTGGGGACAGGCGGCAATCAGCCCCAGCATTTT. The encoded protein is CSVGTGGNQPQHF.

The rearrangement links TRBV10-3 to TRBJ2-5, with D possibly being TRBD1 (6 bases). Per germline, CDR1 ENHRY and CDR2 SYGVKD. This CDR3 comprises 13 residues. The ends were cut back, 8 bases at V and 9 bases at J, with 19 bases in the middle. CDR3 in DNA: TGTGCCATCGGAACAGGGCGGTCGAGGGCCCAGTACTTC. This sequence encodes CAIGTGRSRAQYF.

The V gene is TRBV3-1 (or the pseudogene TRBV3-2), the J gene TRBJ2-7, with a tentative D call TRBD2 (7 bases). With 2 bases removed from V and 5 bases from J, the gap between germline ends came to 13 bases. Germline V gene data show CDR1 as LGHDT and CDR2 as YNNKEL (reference sequence). This CDR3 spans 14 amino acids. As DNA, the CDR3 is TGTGCCAGCAGCCAACGAGGGGGGGGAGACGAGCAGTACTTC. It codes for CASSQRGGGDEQYF.

V is TRBV7-2 and J is TRBJ1-1; no firm D call. The CDR3 consists of 14 residues. The germline V and J ends were trimmed by 4 bases and 1 base, with 10 bases remaining between them. The germline V gene has CDR1 SGHTA and CDR2 FQGNSA. DNA for the CDR3: TGTGCCAGCAGCTCCCCCCAGGCGAACACTGAAGCTTTCTTT. Its protein product is CASSSPQANTEAFF.

This chain connects TRBV2 to TRBJ1-1, with 10 bases that match TRBD1. Trimming removed 8 bases from V and 4 bases from J; junction bases left unmatched: 4. CDR3 length: 13 residues. From germline, CDR1 is SNHLY and CDR2 FYNNEI. The CDR3 sequence: CASFRTGGTEAFF. The CDR3 bases are TGTGCCAGCTTCCGGACAGGGGGCACTGAAGCTTTCTTT.

This chain uses TRBV6-5 with TRBJ2-1; D might be TRBD2 (7 bases). The CDR3 is 16 amino acids. Trimming left V 4 bases short and J 3 bases short, with 16 bases between. Germline V CDR1 and CDR2: MNHEY, SVGAGI. This chain's CDR3 is CASSSPGGGGYNEQFF. CDR3 nucleotides: TGTGCCAGCAGTTCCCCCGGGGGCGGGGGCTACAATGAGCAGTTCTTC.

The chain combines TRBV19 with TRBJ1-1; 8 positions match TRBD1. Trimming cost V 5 bases and J 3 bases; bases outside gene matches: 2. CDR1 is LNHDA, CDR2 SQIVND, per germline (reference sequence). This CDR3 has 13 amino acids. CDR3 loop: CASSVDRDTEAFF. The DNA of the CDR3 is TGTGCCAGTAGTGTGGACAGGGACACTGAAGCTTTCTTT.